This is a list of T cell receptor beta chains from one sample in a study of T cells in Graves' hyperthyroidism and ophthalmopathy. TCRdb recomputed calls from the multiplex PCR reads with MiXCR, one row per CDR3 protein. Altogether 400,000 to 600,000 distinct CDR3 sequences are present, about 20% being singletons, with the ten largest covering 26%. Sequencing used blood. The receptors derive from a man between 18 and 29 years old with Graves' hyperthyroidism. Each CDR3 is given without its conserved first and last residue.

TRBV12-3/TRBV12-4	TRBJ1-2	ASSPHIYGYT
TRBV4-2	TRBJ1-1	ASSQVQGANTEAF
TRBV6-5	TRBJ1-2	ASSYGAGDGCT
TRBV19	TRBJ2-5	ASRQSGETQY
TRBV6-1	TRBJ1-1	ASSEGRLNTEAF
TRBV6-2/TRBV6-3	TRBJ1-5	ASSYWDRGTSNQPQH
TRBV12-3/TRBV12-4	TRBJ1-1	ASSTGTGRRNTEAF
TRBV12-5	TRBJ1-6	ASGLEGDSPLH
TRBV19	TRBJ1-2	ASSNQVRGYT
TRBV20-1	TRBJ2-2	SARPALGLANTGELF
TRBV19	TRBJ2-5	ASSMGRIHQETQY
TRBV7-8	TRBJ2-5	ASSQGDFETQY
TRBV7-2	TRBJ2-2	ASSSHGARGGELF
TRBV19	TRBJ1-5	ASSIEGAGNQPQH
TRBV19	TRBJ2-7	ASSRAGNPYEQY
TRBV7-2	TRBJ2-5	ASGRGGPQETQY
TRBV29-1	TRBJ2-7	SAPSSGTGTHEQY
TRBV28	TRBJ2-7	ASSMSGTYYEQY
TRBV14	TRBJ1-1	ASSQGGQGARTEAF
TRBV3-1	TRBJ1-2	ASSQDRTVHYGYT